These 2 T cell receptor beta chains came from one sample sequenced in a study of blood T cell repertoires in COVID-19. This table comes from immunoSEQ multiplex PCR, and its TCRdb copy is limited to in-frame clones, with some not included. The sample lists 150,000 to 200,000 clones, around 87% occurring once. Sequenced sample: peripheral blood. These receptors came from a man aged 35 to 55 with active or convalescent COVID-19.

This clone came up once. This chain joins TRBV6-2 or TRBV6-3 and TRBJ2-2, with a possible D match to TRBD2 (5 bases). This CDR3 has 17 amino acids. V was shortened by 6 bases and J by 5 bases, with 22 bases between the two germline ends. CDR1 and CDR2 (germline): MNHEY, SVGEGT. The CDR3 region is CASSHIVGGSGTGELFF. The CDR3, as DNA: TGTGCCAGCAGCCACATCGTTGGTGGGTCGGGAACCGGGGAGCTGTTTTTT.

The chain combines TRBV6-1 with TRBJ2-7, with D possibly TRBD1 on 5 matching bases. The CDR3 totals 15 residues. Per germline, CDR1 MNHNS and CDR2 SASEGT. Trimming cost V 0 bases and J 4 bases, with 13 bases left between them. CDR3 loop: CASSEAFGQGYEQYF. The CDR3 DNA follows: TGTGCCAGCAGTGAAGCTTTCGGGCAGGGATACGAGCAGTACTTC.